This T cell receptor beta chain is from a study of a mutant IDH1 vaccine in newly diagnosed glioma. The overall study: Following radiotherapy alone, or alongside temozolomide cycles, vaccination was started after an interval of 4-6 weeks. Earlier treatment was radiotherapy, temozolomide, or both, with most getting both. Treated patients, approximately 62% male and roughly 38% female, averaged about 40 years of age.

Repertoires were generated with immunoSEQ multiplex PCR, while TCRdb's copy carries only in-frame clones and drops some. The repertoire includes roughly 43,000 clones, roughly 83% of them detected once, and 2% to 3% sits in the top ten. J was trimmed by 1 base and V by 4 bases; bases with no gene match: 2. This CDR3 spans 14 amino acids. CDR1 is SGHDN, CDR2 FVKESK, per germline. This sample's time point: week 23, last vaccination. Every vaccine dose comprised 300 ug of mutant IDH1 20-mer peptide plus topical imiquimod. New WHO grade 3 or 4 astrocytomas that were IDH1-mutant and ATRX-lost had been found in donors. A remark on this clone: Its antigen is currently unknown.

The V call is TRBV14, the J call TRBJ2-3; 7 nucleotides align to TRBD2. Sample: PBMCs, taken from a glioma patient whose treatment included an IDH1 peptide vaccine. This TCR was sampled from a woman in her late teens or twenties with glioma. Some clones in this sample may be carry-over from other donors' samples. The CDR3 is CASSRAGGTDTQYF. As DNA, the CDR3 is TGTGCCAGCAGCCGCGCGGGGGGCACAGATACGCAGTATTTT. Together with reference TRBV14 and TRBJ2-3, the CDR3 gives the full variable domain: EAGVTQFPSHSVIEKGQTVTLRCDPISGHDNLYWYRRVMGKEIKFLLHFVKESKQDESGMPNNRFLAERTGGTYSTLKVQPAELEDSGVYFCASSRAGGTDTQYFGPGTRLTVL.